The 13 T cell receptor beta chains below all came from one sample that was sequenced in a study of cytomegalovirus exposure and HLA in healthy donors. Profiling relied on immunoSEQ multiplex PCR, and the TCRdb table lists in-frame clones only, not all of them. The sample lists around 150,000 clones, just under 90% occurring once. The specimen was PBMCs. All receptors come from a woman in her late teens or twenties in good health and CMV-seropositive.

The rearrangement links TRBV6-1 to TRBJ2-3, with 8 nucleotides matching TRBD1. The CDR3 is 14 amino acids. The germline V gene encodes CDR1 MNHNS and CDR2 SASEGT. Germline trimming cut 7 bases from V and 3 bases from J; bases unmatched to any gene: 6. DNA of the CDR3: TGTGCCAGCACCTGGACAGGGTTTACAGATACGCAGTATTTT. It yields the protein CASTWTGFTDTQYF.

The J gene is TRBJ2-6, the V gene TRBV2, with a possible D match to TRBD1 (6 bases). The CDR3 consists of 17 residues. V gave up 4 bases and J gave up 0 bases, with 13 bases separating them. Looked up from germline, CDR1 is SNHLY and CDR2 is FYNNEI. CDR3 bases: TGTGCCAGCAGTGTGGACAGCCTCAACTCTGGGGCCAACGTCCTGACTTTC. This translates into CASSVDSLNSGANVLTF.

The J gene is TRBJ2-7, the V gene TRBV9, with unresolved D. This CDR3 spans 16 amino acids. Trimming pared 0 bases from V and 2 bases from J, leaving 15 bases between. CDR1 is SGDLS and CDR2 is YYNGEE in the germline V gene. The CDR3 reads CASSVGGSAITYEQYF. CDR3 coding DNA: TGTGCCAGCAGCGTAGGAGGCTCAGCTATAACCTACGAGCAGTACTTC.

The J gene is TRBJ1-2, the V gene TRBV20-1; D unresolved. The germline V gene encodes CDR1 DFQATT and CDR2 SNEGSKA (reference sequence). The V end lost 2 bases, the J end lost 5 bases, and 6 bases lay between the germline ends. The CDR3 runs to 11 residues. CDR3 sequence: CSARSDYGYTF. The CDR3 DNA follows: TGCAGTGCTAGATCAGATTATGGCTACACCTTC.

The CDR3 loop reads CASSGTQVGNQPQHF. The CDR3 DNA reads TGTGCCAGCAGCGGGACTCAGGTGGGCAATCAGCCCCAGCATTTT. The rearrangement joins TRBV28 to TRBJ1-5, with TRBD1 as a possible D gene (5 bases). The V and J ends lost 6 bases and 2 bases respectively, with 14 bases between them. This CDR3 comprises 15 residues. Germline V gene sequence: CDR1 MDHEN, CDR2 SYDVKM.

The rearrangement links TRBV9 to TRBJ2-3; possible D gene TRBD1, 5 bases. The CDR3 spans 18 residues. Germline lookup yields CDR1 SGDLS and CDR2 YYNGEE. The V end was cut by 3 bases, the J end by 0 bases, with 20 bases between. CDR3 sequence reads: CASSAPRETSTSTDTQYF. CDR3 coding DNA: TGTGCCAGCAGCGCCCCCAGGGAAACTTCTACTAGCACAGATACGCAGTATTTT.

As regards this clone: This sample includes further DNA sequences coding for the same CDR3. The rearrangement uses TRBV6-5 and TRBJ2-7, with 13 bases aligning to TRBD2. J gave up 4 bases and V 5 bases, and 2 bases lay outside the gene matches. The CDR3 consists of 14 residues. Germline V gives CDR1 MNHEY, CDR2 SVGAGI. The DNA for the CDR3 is TGTGCCAGCAGTCCGGGACTAGCGGGATACGAGCAGTACTTC. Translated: CASSPGLAGYEQYF.

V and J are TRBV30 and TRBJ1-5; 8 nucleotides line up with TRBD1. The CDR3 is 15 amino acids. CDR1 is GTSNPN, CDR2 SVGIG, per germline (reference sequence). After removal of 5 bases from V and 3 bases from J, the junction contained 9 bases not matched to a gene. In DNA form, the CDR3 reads TGTGCCTGGGGCTCGGGACAGGTCAACAATCAGCCCCAGCATTTT. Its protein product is CAWGSGQVNNQPQHF.

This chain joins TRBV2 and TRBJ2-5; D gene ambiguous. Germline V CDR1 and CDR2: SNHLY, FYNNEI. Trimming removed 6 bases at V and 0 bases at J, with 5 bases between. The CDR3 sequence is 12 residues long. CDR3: CASRQDQETQYF. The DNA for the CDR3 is TGTGCCAGCAGGCAGGACCAAGAGACCCAGTACTTC.

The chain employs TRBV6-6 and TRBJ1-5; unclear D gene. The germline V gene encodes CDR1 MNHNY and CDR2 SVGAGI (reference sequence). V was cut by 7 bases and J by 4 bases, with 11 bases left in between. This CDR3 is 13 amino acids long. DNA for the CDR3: TGTGCCAGCACTCTACTCGTGAATCAGCCCCAGCATTTT. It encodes CASTLLVNQPQHF.

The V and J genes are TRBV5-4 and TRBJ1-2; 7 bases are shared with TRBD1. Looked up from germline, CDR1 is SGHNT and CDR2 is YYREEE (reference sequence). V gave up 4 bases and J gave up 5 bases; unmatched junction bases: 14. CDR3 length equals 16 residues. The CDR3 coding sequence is TGTGCCAGCAGCCTCCCCACTCCGGGACAGATTTATGGCTACACCTTC. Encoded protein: CASSLPTPGQIYGYTF.

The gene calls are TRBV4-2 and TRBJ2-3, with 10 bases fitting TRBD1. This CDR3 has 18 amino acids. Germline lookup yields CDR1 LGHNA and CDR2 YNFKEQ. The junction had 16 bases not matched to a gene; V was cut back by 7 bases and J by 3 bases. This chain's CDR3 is CASTLRDRGGLGTDTQYF. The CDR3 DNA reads TGTGCCAGCACCCTAAGGGACAGGGGAGGTTTGGGAACAGATACGCAGTATTTT.

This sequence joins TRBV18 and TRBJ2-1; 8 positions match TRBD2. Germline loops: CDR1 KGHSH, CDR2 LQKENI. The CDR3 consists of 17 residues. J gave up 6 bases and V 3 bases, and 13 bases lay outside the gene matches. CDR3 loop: CASSPLLAGTASNEQFF. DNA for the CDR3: TGTGCCAGCTCACCTCTCTTAGCGGGGACCGCTTCCAATGAGCAGTTCTTC.